This T cell receptor beta chain is drawn from a study of cytomegalovirus exposure and HLA in healthy donors. CDR1 and CDR2 from the germline V gene are MDHEN and SYDVKM. The CDR3 length is 16 residues. J lost 4 bases, V lost 1 base, and 10 bases had no gene match. Amplification used 60 Vbeta primers and 13 Jbeta primers. Clones were sequenced by immunoSEQ multiplex PCR, and TCRdb holds only the in-frame ones, with some missing. Of about 140,000 clones in the sample, roughly 79% were seen once. Input material: PBMCs. This chain connects TRBV28 to TRBJ2-7; TRBD2 matches 7 bases. The sequence derives from a man younger than 35 in good health and CMV-seronegative. The CDR3 spells CASSLYAGRVGYEQYF. CDR3 DNA: TGTGCCAGCAGTTTATACGCGGGGAGGGTCGGTTACGAGCAGTACTTC.